This TCR beta chain was recovered during a study of blood T cell repertoires in COVID-19. Study-wide context: Sources were T cells, B-cell-depleted T cells, or PBMCs; the material itself was cDNA or gDNA.

V dropped 1 base and J dropped 5; count of bases not matched to a gene: 6. CDR3 length equals 16 residues. The germline V gene encodes CDR1 SGHKS and CDR2 YYEKEE (reference sequence). This table comes from immunoSEQ multiplex PCR, and its TCRdb copy is limited to in-frame clones, with some not included. Of more than 150,000 clones in the sample, 80% to 85% were seen once. The TCR sequence derives from a man younger than 35 with active or convalescent COVID-19. Sample: peripheral blood. The J gene is TRBJ2-3, the V gene TRBV5-5; TRBD2 agrees at 11 bases. The CDR3 protein is CASSLTSGRGGDTQYF. CDR3 in DNA: TGTGCCAGCAGCTTGACTAGCGGGAGAGGGGGAGATACGCAGTATTTT.